Sequencing of this T cell receptor (beta chain) was carried out in a study of blood T cells in healthy people across ages. With regard to this clonotype: Its antigen is unidentified.

The study's findings and limits: Researchers deemed the diversity estimates from one million T cells underestimates. Roughly linearly, TCR beta diversity per million T cells fell as age increased.

With a J-beta primer mix and a sample-barcoded 5' primer, a second PCR ran about 7 to 12 cycles. TCRdb independently ran MiXCR on the 5' RACE reads; one entry per CDR3 protein. This table holds fewer than 800,000 distinct CDR3 sequences, 49% found once. The sample consisted of blood. This receptor was taken from a woman in her sixties in good health.

In DNA form, the CDR3 reads TGTGCCAGCAGCGAGGGACTAGCGGGAGCGTTCAGCGAGCAGTACTTC. It is translated as CASSEGLAGAFSEQYF. The chain employs TRBV9 and TRBJ2-7; 14 bases are a match to TRBD2. CDR1 and CDR2 (germline): SGDLS, YYNGEE. The CDR3 contains 16 residues. V lost 3 bases to trimming and J lost 6 bases; unmatched junction nucleotides: 8.